This T cell receptor beta chain was identified during a study of cytomegalovirus exposure and HLA in healthy donors. This CDR3 has 15 residues. CDR1 and CDR2 from the germline V gene are MRHNA and SNTAGT. The ends were cut back, 4 bases at V and 1 base at J, with 11 bases in the middle. The study's findings and limits: The authors judged a highly shared variant cluster likely a sequencing artifact.

Notes on this clone: Its specificity is unknown.

The PCR had 60 Vbeta and 13 Jbeta primers. Profiling relied on immunoSEQ multiplex PCR, and the TCRdb table lists in-frame clones only, not all of them. The table has 140,000 or so clones, 75% to 80% seen once; the top ten hold around 1.7%. Each donor was healthy, and each was a bone marrow donor. Sequenced input: PBMCs. This sequence originates from a woman aged 25 to 45 in good health and CMV-seronegative. The gene calls are TRBV6-4 and TRBJ2-1, with a tentative D call TRBD2 (6 bases). The CDR3 sequence: CASSAEGISYNEQFF. CDR3 coding DNA: TGTGCCAGCAGTGCGGAGGGGATATCCTACAATGAGCAGTTCTTC.